Each of the 12 T cell receptor beta chains below was sequenced from the same sample in a study of blood T cell repertoires in COVID-19. The repertoire was sequenced with immunoSEQ multiplex PCR; TCRdb's copy has only in-frame clones and lacks some. The table lists fewer than 75,000 clones, roughly 88% of them singletons, with roughly 4% in the top ten. Sequenced sample: peripheral blood. The source is a man aged 65 to 79 with acute or convalescent COVID-19.

CDR3 sequence reads: CASSPSQGKSYNEQFF. CDR3 DNA: TGTGCCAGCTCACCCTCACAGGGTAAATCCTACAATGAGCAGTTCTTC. V gene TRBV18 combines with J gene TRBJ2-1, with TRBD1 as a possible D gene (6 bases). The CDR3 length is 16 residues. Germline-derived CDR1 and CDR2 are KGHSH and LQKENI. V was pared by 3 bases and J by 1 base, with 13 bases between.

This rearrangement joins TRBV27 to TRBJ2-7, with 10 nucleotides matching TRBD1. With V trimmed by 6 bases and J by 2 bases, 10 bases remained unmatched. CDR3 size: 16 residues. Germline CDR1 and CDR2: MNHEY and SMNVEV (reference sequence). The CDR3 loop is CASSLQGQGSPYEQYF. The DNA for the CDR3 is TGTGCCAGCAGCCTGCAGGGACAGGGGAGTCCCTACGAGCAGTACTTC.

CDR3 residues: CATRSGGNQPQHF. For the CDR3, the DNA is TGTGCCACCCGATCGGGGGGCAATCAGCCCCAGCATTTT. This rearrangement joins TRBV6-5 to TRBJ1-5; a weak D match, TRBD1 (5 bases). Deletions cut 10 bases from V and 2 bases from J, with 12 bases between. Per germline, CDR1 MNHEY and CDR2 SVGAGI. CDR3 size: 13 residues.

V and J are TRBV18 and TRBJ2-7; 8 positions match TRBD1. Looked up from germline, CDR1 is KGHSH and CDR2 is LQKENI. V shed 4 bases, J shed 0 bases, and the junction held 5 bases outside the gene matches. The CDR3 length is 15 residues. CDR3 sequence reads: CASSRTTGGSYEQYF. CDR3 coding DNA: TGTGCCAGCTCACGAACCACAGGGGGCTCCTACGAGCAGTACTTC.

The chain links TRBV30 to TRBJ2-2; TRBD1 matches 9 bases. V was clipped by 5 bases and J by 6 bases; unmatched bases: 13. The germline V gene has CDR1 GTSNPN and CDR2 SVGIG (reference sequence). The CDR3 totals 16 residues. Here the CDR3 reads CAWAQLVTGGAGELFF. CDR3 bases: TGTGCCTGGGCCCAACTCGTGACAGGGGGGGCCGGGGAGCTGTTTTTT. The full variable domain, with the rest looked up from reference TRBV30 and TRBJ2-2, is SQTIHQWPATLVQPVGSPLSLECTVEGTSNPNLYWYRQAAGRGLQLLFYSVGIGQISSEVPQNLSASRPQDRQFILSSKKLLLSDSGFYLCAWAQLVTGGAGELFFGEGSRLTVL.

This chain links TRBV28 with TRBJ2-1; 8 bases are a match to TRBD2. V dropped 4 bases and J dropped 5; count of bases not matched to a gene: 7. Germline V gene sequence: CDR1 MDHEN, CDR2 SYDVKM. The CDR3 covers 15 residues. The CDR3 DNA sequence: TGTGCCAGCAGTTCTACGGGACTAGAAAACAATGAGCAGTTCTTC. Amino acids: CASSSTGLENNEQFF.

The chain recombines TRBV19 with TRBJ1-6; 7 bases are a match to TRBD1. The CDR3 is 14 amino acids. The germline V gene has CDR1 LNHDA and CDR2 SQIVND (reference sequence). V trimming: 6 bases; J trimming: 7 bases; junction bases outside the gene matches: 6. This chain's CDR3 is CASRASTGNSPLHF. The CDR3 nucleotides are TGTGCCAGTAGGGCATCGACAGGGAATTCACCCCTCCACTTT.

This chain uses TRBV28 with TRBJ1-4, with TRBD1 as a possible D gene (6 bases). The V gene's germline CDR1 is MDHEN and CDR2 SYDVKM. V was shortened by 2 bases and J by 13 bases, with 8 bases between the two germline ends. The CDR3 runs 11 residues. CDR3 nucleotide sequence: TGTGCCAGCAGTTTAGGCAGGGGACTGTTTTTT. It is translated as CASSLGRGLFF.

CDR3 DNA: TGTGCCAGCAAACGGGGGACAGGAGTACTACTGGGGGAGCTGTTTTTT. Protein product: CASKRGTGVLLGELFF. V is TRBV19 and J is TRBJ2-2, with 8 bases that match TRBD1. Trimming at V came to 9 bases and at J to 8 bases, leaving 17 bases not matched to a gene. The CDR3 is made up of 16 amino acids. CDR1 and CDR2 (germline): LNHDA, SQIVND (reference sequence). The whole variable domain, filled in from reference TRBV19 and TRBJ2-2, reads DGGITQSPKYLFRKEGQNVTLSCEQNLNHDAMYWYRQDPGQGLRLIYYSQIVNDFQKGDIAEGYSVSREKKESFPLTVTSAQKNPTAFYLCASKRGTGVLLGELFFGEGSRLTVL.

The gene calls are TRBV24-1 and TRBJ1-2, with 8 bases matching TRBD1. This CDR3 is built from 14 residues. V lost 5 bases to trimming and J lost 4 bases; unmatched junction nucleotides: 5. Germline lookup yields CDR1 KGHDR and CDR2 SFDVKD. Here the CDR3 reads CATSARQGSYGYTF. In DNA, the CDR3 is TGTGCCACCAGTGCTCGACAGGGGAGCTATGGCTACACCTTC.

The chain couples TRBV18 to TRBJ2-7, with D tentatively TRBD1 (6 bases). The CDR3 consists of 15 residues. Trimming shortened V by 3 bases and J by 2 bases, and 14 bases separated the two germline ends. CDR1 is KGHSH, CDR2 LQKENI, per germline. For the CDR3, the DNA is TGTGCCAGCTCACCTCTGACAGGCGTCGCCTACGAGCAGTACTTC. It translates to CASSPLTGVAYEQYF.

Written as DNA, the CDR3 is TGTGCCACCAGCAGAGATCGGGGGTCCGGGGAGCTGTTTTTT. It specifies CATSRDRGSGELFF. The chain employs TRBV15 and TRBJ2-2; the D gene is possibly TRBD2 (6 bases). The CDR3 has 14 amino acids. V was clipped by 0 bases and J by 6 bases, with 8 bases between them. Per the germline V gene, CDR1 is LNHNV and CDR2 is YYDKDF (reference sequence).